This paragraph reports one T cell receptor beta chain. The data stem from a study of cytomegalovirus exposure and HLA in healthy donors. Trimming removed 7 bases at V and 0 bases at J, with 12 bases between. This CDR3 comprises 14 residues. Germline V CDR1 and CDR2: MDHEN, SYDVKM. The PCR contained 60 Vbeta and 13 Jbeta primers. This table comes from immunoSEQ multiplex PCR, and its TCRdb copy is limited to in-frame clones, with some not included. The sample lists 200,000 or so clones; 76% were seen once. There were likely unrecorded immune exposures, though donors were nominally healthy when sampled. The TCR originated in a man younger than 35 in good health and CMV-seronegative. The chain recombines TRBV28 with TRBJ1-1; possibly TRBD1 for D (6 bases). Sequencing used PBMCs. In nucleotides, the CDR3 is TGTGCCAGCAAGGGGGGGCTGATGAACACTGAAGCTTTCTTT. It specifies CASKGGLMNTEAFF.